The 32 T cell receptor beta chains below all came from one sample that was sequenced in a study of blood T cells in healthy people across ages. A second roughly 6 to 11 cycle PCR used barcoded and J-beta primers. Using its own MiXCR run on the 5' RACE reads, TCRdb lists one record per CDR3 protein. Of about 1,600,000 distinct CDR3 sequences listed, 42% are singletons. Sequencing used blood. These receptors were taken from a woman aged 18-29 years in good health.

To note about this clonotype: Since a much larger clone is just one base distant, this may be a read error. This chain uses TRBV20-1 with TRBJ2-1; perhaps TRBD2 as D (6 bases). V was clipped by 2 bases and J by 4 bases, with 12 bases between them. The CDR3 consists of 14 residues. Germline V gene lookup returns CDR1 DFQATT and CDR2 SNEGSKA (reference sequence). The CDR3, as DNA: TGCAGTGCTAGACCGGGAGCACGGTACAATGAGCAGTTCTTC. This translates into CSARPGARYNEQFF.

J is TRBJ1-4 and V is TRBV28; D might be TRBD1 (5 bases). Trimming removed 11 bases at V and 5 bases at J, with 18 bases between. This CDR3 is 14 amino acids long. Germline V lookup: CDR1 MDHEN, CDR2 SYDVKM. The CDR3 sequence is CAGTSGHPNEKLFF. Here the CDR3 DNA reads TGTGCCGGCACCTCCGGACATCCAAATGAAAAACTGTTTTTT.

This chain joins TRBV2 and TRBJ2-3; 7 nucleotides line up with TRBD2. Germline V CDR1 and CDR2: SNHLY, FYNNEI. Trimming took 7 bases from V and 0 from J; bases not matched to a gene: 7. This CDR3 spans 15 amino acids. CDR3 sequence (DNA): TGTGCCAGCATCCTCAGGGAGGGGAGCACAGATACGCAGTATTTT. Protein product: CASILREGSTDTQYF.

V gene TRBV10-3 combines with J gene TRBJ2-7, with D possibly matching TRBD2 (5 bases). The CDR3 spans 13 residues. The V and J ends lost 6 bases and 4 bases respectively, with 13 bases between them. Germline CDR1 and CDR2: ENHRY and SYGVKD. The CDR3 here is CAISERRDYEQYF. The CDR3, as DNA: TGTGCCATCAGCGAGCGGAGAGATTACGAGCAGTACTTC.

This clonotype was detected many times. Here the CDR3 DNA reads TGTGCCAGCAGCCCAGGACTAGCGGGGGGCCAAGAGACCCAGTACTTC. Its translation is CASSPGLAGGQETQYF. The chain links TRBV9 to TRBJ2-5; 14 nucleotides align to TRBD2. Germline values: CDR1 SGDLS, CDR2 YYNGEE. The CDR3 has 16 amino acids. J gave up 1 base and V 4 bases, and 3 bases lay outside the gene matches. The entire variable domain, with the rest obtained from reference TRBV9 and TRBJ2-5, is as follows: DSGVTQTPKHLITATGQRVTLRCSPRSGDLSVYWYQQSLDQGLQFLIQYYNGEERAKGNILERFSAQQFPDLHSELNLSSLELGDSALYFCASSPGLAGGQETQYFGPGTRLLVL.

The CDR3 here is CASSEAGHWGAAYNEQYF. The CDR3 DNA reads TGTGCCAGCAGTGAAGCTGGACATTGGGGGGCGGCCTACAATGAGCAGTACTTC. This rearrangement joins TRBV6-1 to TRBJ2-7, with D possibly being TRBD1 or TRBD2 (6 bases each). Germline assignment: CDR1 MNHNS and CDR2 SASEGT. Trimming shortened V by 0 bases and J by 7 bases, and 25 bases separated the two germline ends. The CDR3 has 18 amino acids.

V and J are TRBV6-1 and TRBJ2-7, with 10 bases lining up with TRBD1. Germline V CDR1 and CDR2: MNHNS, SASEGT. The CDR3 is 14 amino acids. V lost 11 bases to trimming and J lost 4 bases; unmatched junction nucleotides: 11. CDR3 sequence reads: CAGRGTGAKYEQYF. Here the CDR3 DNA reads TGTGCCGGTCGAGGGACAGGGGCTAAGTACGAGCAGTACTTC.

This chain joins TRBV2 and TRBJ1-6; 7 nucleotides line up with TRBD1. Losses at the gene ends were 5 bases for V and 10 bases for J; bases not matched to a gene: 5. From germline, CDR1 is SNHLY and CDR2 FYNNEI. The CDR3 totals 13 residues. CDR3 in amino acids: CASSRGRGSPLHF. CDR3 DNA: TGTGCCAGCAGTAGGGGGCGCGGATCACCCCTCCACTTT.

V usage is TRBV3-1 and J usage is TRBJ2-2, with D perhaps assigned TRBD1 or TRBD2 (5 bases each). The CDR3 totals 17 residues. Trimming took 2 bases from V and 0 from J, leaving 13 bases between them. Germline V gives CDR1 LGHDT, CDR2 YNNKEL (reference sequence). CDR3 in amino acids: CASSQTPGTSNTGELFF. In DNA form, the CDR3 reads TGTGCCAGCAGCCAAACTCCCGGGACCTCGAACACCGGGGAGCTGTTTTTT.

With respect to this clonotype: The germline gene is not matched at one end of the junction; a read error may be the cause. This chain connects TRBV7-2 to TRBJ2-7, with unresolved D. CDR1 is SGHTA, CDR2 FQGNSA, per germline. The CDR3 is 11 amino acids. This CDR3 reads CASSLVYGQYF. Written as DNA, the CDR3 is TGTGCCAGCAGCTTAGTATACGGGCAGTACTTC.

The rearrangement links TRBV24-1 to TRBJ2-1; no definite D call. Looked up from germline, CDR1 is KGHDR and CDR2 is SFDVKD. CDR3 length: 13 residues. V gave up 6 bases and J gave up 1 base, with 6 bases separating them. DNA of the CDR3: TGTGCCACCAGTATTGGGTCCTACAATGAGCAGTTCTTC. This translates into CATSIGSYNEQFF.

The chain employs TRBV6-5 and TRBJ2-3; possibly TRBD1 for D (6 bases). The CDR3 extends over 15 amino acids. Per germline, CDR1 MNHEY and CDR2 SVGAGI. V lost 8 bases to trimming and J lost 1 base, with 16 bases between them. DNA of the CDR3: TGTGCCAGCCTACCGCGACAGGTCCGCACAGATACGCAGTATTTT. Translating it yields CASLPRQVRTDTQYF.

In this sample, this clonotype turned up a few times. The CDR3 region has the DNA TGCGCCAGCAGCCAGCCCCGGGAGGGCCTTCACAATGAGCAGTTCTTC. Translated, it gives CASSQPREGLHNEQFF. This chain connects TRBV4-1 to TRBJ2-1; the match to TRBD2 covers 8 bases. The CDR3 runs to 16 residues. With V trimmed by 3 bases and J by 5 bases, 9 bases remained unmatched. CDR1 and CDR2 from the germline V gene are MGHRA and YSYEKL.

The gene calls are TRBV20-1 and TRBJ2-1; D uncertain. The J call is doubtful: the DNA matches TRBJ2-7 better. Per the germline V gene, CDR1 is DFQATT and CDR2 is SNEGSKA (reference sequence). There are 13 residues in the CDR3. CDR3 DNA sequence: TGCAGTGCTAGAGAGGACGAATACAATGAGCAGTACTTC. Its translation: CSAREDEYNEQYF.

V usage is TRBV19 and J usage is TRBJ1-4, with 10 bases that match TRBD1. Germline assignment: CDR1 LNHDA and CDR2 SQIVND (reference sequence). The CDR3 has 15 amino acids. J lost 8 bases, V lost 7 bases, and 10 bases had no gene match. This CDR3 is CASTSPGQGKEKLFF. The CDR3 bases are TGTGCCAGTACCTCACCGGGACAGGGGAAAGAAAAACTGTTTTTT.

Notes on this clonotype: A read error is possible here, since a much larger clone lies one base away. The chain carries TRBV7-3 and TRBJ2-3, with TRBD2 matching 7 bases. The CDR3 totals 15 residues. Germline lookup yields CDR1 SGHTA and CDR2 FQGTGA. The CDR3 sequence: CSSSLMSGGTDTQYF. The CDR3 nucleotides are TGTTCCAGCAGCTTAATGAGCGGGGGCACAGATACGCAGTATTTT.

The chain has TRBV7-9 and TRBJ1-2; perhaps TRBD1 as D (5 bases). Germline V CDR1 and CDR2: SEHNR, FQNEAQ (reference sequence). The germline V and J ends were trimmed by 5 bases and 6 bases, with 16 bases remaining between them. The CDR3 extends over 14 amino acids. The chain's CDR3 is CASSPGPVGHGYTF. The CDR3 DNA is TGTGCCAGCAGCCCAGGGCCGGTCGGACATGGCTACACCTTC.

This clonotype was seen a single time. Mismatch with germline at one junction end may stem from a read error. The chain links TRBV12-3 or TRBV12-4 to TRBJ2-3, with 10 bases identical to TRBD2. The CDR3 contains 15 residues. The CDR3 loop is CASSSVAGGTDMQYF. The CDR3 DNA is TGTGCCAGCAGTTCCGTAGCGGGGGGCACAGATATGCAGTATTTT.

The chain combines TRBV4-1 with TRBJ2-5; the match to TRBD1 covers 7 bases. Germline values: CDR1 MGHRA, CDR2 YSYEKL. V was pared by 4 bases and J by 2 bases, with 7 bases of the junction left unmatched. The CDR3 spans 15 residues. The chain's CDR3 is CASSRERDSQETQYF. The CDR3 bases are TGCGCCAGCAGCCGAGAACGGGACAGTCAAGAGACCCAGTACTTC.

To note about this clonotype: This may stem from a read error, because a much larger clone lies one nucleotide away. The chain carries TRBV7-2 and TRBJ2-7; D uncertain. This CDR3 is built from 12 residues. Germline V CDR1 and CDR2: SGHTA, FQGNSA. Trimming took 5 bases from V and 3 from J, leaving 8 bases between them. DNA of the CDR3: TGTGCCAGCAGCCCCCATTACTACGAGCAGTACTTC. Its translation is CASSPHYYEQYF. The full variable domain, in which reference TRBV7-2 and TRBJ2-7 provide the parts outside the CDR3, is GAGVSQSPSNKVTEKGKDVELRCDPISGHTALYWYRQSLGQGLEFLIYFQGNSAPDKSGLPSDRFSAERTGGSVSTLTIQRTQQEDSAVYLCASSPHYYEQYFGPGTRLTVT.

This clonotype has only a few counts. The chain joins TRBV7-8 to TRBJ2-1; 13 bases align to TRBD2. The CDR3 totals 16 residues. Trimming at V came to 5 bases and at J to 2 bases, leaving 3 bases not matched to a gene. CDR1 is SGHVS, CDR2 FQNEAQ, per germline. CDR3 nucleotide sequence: TGTGCCAGCAGCATGACTAGCGGGGGGACCTACAATGAGCAGTTCTTC. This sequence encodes CASSMTSGGTYNEQFF. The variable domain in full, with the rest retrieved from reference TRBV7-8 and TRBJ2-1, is GAGVSQSPRYKVAKRGQDVALRCDPISGHVSLFWYQQALGQGPEFLTYFQNEAQLDKSGLPSDRFFAERPEGSVSTLKIQRTQQEDSAVYLCASSMTSGGTYNEQFFGPGTRLTVL.

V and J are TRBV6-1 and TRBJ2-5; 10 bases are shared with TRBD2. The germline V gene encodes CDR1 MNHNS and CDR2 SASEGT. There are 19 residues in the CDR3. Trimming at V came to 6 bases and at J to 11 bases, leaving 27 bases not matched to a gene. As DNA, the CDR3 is TGTGCCAGCAGACGCGCCAGCGGGAGGGCCCGTGCTGGGTATAATGAGCAGTACTTC. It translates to CASRRASGRARAGYNEQYF.

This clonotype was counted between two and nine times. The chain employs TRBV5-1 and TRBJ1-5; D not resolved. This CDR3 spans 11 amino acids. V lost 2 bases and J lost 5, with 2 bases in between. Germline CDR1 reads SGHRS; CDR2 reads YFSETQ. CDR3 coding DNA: TGCGCCAGCAGCTTCCATCAGCCCCAGCATTTT. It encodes CASSFHQPQHF.

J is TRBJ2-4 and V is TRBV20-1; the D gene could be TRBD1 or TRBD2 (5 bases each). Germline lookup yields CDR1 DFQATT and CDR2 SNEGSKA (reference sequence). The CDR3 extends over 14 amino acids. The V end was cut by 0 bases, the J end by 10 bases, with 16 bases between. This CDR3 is CSARDNPGRIIQYF. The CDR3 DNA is TGCAGTGCTAGAGATAACCCGGGGCGGATTATTCAGTACTTC.

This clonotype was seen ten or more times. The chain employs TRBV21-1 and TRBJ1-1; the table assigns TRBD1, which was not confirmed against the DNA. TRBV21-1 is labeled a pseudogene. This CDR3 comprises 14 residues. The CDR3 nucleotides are TGTGCCAGCAGCAAAGATGGGGGGGCCACTGAAGCTTTCTTT. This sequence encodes CASSKDGGATEAFF.

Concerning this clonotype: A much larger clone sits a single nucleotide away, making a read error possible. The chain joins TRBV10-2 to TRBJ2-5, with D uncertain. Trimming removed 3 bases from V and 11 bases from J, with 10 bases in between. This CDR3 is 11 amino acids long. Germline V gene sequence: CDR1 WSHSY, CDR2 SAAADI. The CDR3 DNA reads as TGCGCCAGCAGTGAACCGAATGAGCAGTACTTC. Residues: CASSEPNEQYF.

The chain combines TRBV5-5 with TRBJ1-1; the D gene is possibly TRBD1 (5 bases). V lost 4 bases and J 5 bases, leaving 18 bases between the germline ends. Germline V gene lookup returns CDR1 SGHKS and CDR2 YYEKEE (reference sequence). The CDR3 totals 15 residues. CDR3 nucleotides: TGTGCCAGCAGCCACATAGGGGATGGATGGACTGAAGCTTTCTTT. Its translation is CASSHIGDGWTEAFF.

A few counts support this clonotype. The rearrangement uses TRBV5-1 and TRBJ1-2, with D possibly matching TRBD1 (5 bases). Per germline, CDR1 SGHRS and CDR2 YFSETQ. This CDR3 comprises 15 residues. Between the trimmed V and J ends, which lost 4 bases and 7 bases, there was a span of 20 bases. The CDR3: CASSGGGTSASGYTF. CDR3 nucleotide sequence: TGCGCCAGCAGCGGGGGGGGGACCTCTGCGAGTGGCTACACCTTC.

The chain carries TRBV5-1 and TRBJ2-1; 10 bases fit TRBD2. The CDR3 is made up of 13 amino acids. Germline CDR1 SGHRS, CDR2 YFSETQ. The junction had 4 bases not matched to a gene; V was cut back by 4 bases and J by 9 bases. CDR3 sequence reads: CASSPSGSGEQFF. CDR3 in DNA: TGCGCCAGCAGCCCTAGCGGGAGCGGTGAGCAGTTCTTC. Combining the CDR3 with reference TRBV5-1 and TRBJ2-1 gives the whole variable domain KAGVTQTPRYLIKTRGQQVTLSCSPISGHRSVSWYQQTPGQGLQFLFEYFSETQRNKGNFPGRFSGRQFSNSRSEMNVSTLELGDSALYLCASSPSGSGEQFFGPGTRLTVL.

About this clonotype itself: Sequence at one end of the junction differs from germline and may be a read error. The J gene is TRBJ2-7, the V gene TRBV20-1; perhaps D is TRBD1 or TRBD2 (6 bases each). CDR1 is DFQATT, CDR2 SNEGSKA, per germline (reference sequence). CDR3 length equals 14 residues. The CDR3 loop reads CSAKRGTGSYEQYF. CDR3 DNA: TGCAGCGCTAAGAGGGGGACTGGATCCTACGAGCAGTACTTC.

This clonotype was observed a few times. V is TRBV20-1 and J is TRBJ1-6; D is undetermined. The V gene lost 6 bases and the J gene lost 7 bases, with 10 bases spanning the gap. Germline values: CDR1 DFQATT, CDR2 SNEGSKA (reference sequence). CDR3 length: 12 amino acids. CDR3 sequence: CSASTGNSPLHF. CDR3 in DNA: TGCAGTGCGTCGACGGGAAATTCACCCCTCCACTTT.

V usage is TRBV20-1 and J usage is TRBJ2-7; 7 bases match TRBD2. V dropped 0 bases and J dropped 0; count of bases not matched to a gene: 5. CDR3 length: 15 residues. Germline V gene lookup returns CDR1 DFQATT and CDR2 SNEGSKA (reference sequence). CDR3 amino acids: CSAREPSGNSYEQYF. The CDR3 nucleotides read TGCAGTGCTAGAGAACCTAGCGGTAACTCCTACGAGCAGTACTTC.